This T cell receptor beta chain was found in a study of blood T cell repertoires in COVID-19. About the study: The United States, Italy and Spain were the sources of the acute and convalescent COVID-19 samples. PBMCs, B-cell-depleted T cells, or T cells were the source of the cDNA or gDNA that made up the material.

Germline CDR1 and CDR2: MDHEN and SYDVKM. The CDR3 loop spans 18 amino acids. The V and J ends lost 5 bases and 0 bases respectively, with 17 bases between them. Participants were aged about 18 to 95 years, lived in under 25 US areas, and enrolled virtually. This table comes from immunoSEQ multiplex PCR, and its TCRdb copy is limited to in-frame clones, with some not included. Of approximately 290,000 clones in the sample, 80% to 90% were seen once. The clonotype originates from a woman aged 25 to 39 who had recovered from COVID-19. The sequenced sample consisted of PBMCs or T cells enriched from blood (not recorded which). The chain recombines TRBV28 with TRBJ2-6; TRBD1 is a possible D gene (6 bases). The CDR3 region has the DNA TGTGCCAGCAGTGCGAGCAGGGGTACCGTCTCTGGGGCCAACGTCCTGACTTTC. Translating it yields CASSASRGTVSGANVLTF.